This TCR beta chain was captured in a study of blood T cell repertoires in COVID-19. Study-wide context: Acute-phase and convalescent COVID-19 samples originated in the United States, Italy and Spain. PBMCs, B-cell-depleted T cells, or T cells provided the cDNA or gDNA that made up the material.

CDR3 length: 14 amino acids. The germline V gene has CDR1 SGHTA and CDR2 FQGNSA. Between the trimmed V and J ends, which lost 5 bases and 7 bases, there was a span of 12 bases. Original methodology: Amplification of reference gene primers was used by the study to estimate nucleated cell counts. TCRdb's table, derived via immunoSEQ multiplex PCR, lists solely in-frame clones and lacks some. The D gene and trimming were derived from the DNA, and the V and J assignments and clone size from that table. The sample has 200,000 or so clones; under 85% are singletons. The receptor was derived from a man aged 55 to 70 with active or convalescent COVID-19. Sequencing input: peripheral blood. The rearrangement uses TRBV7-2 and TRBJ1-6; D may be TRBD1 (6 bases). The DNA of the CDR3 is TGTGCCAGCAGCCAGGGGATCAGGAATTCACCCCTCCACTTT. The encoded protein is CASSQGIRNSPLHF.